This T cell receptor beta chain was captured by sequencing in a study of glioma-infiltrating T cells after dendritic cell vaccination. At the level of the study: Glioblastoma patients came from Phase I and II dendritic cell vaccination trials. At biweekly intervals, patients got three intradermal dendritic cell vaccine injections.

The V gene lost 1 base and the J gene lost 1 base, with 14 bases spanning the gap. The CDR3 runs to 17 residues. From germline, CDR1 is LNHNV and CDR2 YYDKDF (reference sequence). Only a few counts were recorded for this clone. PBMC sampling occurred before vaccination, two weeks after the third dose, and at progression. Sequencing used immunoSEQ multiplex PCR; TCRdb keeps in-frame clones, though not all of them. The table shows roughly 51,000 clones, with approximately 85% occurring only once. Here the sequenced sample was blood, taken before dendritic cell vaccination. V and J are TRBV15 and TRBJ2-1, with D possibly being TRBD1 (6 bases). The clonotype comes from a human donor with glioblastoma. CDR3 nucleotide sequence: TGTGCCACCAGCAGAGGAAAGGGCAGGGGATCCTACAATGAGCAGTTCTTC. This sequence encodes CATSRGKGRGSYNEQFF.